This T cell receptor beta chain was recorded in a study of technical replicates of blood from a few donors (dated by TCRdb to about 2017). Concerning this clone itself: Its specific antigen is unknown. There are no base qualities to consult, and no much larger clone falls within one base.

The library relied on the immunoSEQ multiplex PCR assay. As stored in TCRdb, this immuneACCESS dataset retains in-frame rearrangements with V and J assigned. A fraction of the clones does not appear; measured against another copy, unresolved V genes explain less than half of the discrepancy, and the remainder lacks a known reason. The sample records under 110,000 clones, nearly 96% of which are singletons. 0.21% of the sample is taken by the ten largest. The germline V gene encodes CDR1 MNHNS and CDR2 SASEGT. From V the trimming removes 4 bases and from J it removes 6 bases, while the gene matches leave 5 bases of the junction unaccounted for. The CDR3 has 14 amino acids, counting the end cysteine and phenylalanine. Left in the record is the CDR3 DNA by itself, 42 bases read in frame from the first base.

Sequencing was performed on T cells isolated from PBMCs. The sequence was obtained from a human donor in good health. The chain uses TRBV6-1 and TRBJ1-5, and 8 junction bases match TRBD1. The CDR3 is CASSVDRGVQPQHF. The nucleotide sequence reads as follows: TGTGCCAGCAGTGTCGACAGGGGTGTTCAGCCCCAGCATTTT.